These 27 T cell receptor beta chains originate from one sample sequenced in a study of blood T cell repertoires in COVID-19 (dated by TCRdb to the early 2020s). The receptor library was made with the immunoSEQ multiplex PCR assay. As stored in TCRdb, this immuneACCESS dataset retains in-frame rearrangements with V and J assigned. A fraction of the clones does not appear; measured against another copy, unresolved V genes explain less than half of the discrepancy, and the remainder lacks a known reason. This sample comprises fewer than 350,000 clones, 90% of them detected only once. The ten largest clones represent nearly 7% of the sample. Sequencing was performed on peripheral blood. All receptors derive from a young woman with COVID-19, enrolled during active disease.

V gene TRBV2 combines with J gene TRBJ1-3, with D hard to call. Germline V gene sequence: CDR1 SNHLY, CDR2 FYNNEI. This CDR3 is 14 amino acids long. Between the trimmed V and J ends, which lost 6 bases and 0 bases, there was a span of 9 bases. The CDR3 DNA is TGTGCCAGCAGGACAAGTAGCTCTGGAAACACCATATATTTT. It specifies CASRTSSSGNTIYF.

CDR3 region: CATRTSGGSDTQYF. In nucleotides, the CDR3 is TGTGCCACCAGGACTAGCGGTGGATCAGATACGCAGTATTTT. The V gene is TRBV19, the J gene TRBJ2-3; TRBD2 matches 10 bases. Germline trimming cut 10 bases from V and 4 bases from J; bases unmatched to any gene: 8. The germline gives CDR1 LNHDA, CDR2 SQIVND (reference sequence). This CDR3 is 14 amino acids long.

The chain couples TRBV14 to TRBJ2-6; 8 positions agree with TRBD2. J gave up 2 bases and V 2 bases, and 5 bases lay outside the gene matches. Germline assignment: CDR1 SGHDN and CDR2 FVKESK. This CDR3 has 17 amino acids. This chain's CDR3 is CASSQRGLATGANVLTF. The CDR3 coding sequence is TGTGCCAGCAGCCAACGAGGACTAGCAACTGGGGCCAACGTCCTGACTTTC.

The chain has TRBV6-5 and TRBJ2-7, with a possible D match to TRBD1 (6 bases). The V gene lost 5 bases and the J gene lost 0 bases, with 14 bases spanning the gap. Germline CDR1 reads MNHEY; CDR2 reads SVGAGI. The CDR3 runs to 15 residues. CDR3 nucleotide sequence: TGTGCCAGCAGTCAACAGGGTCTATTCTCCTACGAGCAGTACTTC. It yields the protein CASSQQGLFSYEQYF.

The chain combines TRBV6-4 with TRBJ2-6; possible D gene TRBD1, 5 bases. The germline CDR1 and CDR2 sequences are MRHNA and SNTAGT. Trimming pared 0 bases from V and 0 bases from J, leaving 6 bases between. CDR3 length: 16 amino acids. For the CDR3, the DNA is TGTGCCAGCAGTGACTCGGACAACTCTGGGGCCAACGTCCTGACTTTC. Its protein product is CASSDSDNSGANVLTF.

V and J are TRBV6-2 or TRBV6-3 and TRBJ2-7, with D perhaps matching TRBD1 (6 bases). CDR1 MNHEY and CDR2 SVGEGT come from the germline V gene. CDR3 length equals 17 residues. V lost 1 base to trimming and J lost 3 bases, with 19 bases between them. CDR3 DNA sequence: TGTGCCAGCAGTTACTTCGGAGACAGGCACCAATTCTACGAGCAGTACTTC. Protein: CASSYFGDRHQFYEQYF.

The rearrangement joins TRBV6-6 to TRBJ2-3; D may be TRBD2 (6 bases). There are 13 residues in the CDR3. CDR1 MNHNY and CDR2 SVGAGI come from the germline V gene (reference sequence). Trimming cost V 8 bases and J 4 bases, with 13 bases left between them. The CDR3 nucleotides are TGTGCCAGCCGAAATGCGGGATCAGATACGCAGTATTTT. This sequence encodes CASRNAGSDTQYF.

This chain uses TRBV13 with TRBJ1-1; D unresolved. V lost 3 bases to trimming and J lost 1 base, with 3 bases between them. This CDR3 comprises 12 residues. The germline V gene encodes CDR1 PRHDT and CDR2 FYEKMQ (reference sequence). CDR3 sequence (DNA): TGTGCCAGCAGCTTGAGGAACACTGAAGCTTTCTTT. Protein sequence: CASSLRNTEAFF.

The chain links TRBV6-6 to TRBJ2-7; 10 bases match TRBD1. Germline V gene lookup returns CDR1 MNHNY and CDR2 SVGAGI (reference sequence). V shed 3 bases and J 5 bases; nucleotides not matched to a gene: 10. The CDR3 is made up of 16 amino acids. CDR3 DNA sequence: TGTGCCAGCAGTTATTTTCCGGGACAGGGGATCCACGAGCAGTACTTC. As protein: CASSYFPGQGIHEQYF.

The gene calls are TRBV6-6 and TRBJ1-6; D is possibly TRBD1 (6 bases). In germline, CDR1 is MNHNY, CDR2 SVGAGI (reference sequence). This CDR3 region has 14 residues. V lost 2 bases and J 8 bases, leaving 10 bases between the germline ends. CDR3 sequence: CASSYRGRDSPLHF. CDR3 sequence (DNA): TGTGCCAGCAGTTACAGGGGGAGGGATTCACCCCTCCACTTT.

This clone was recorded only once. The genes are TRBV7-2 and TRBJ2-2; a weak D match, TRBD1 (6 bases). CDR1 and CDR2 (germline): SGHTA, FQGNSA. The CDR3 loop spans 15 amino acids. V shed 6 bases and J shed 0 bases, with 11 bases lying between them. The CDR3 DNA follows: TGTGCCAGCAGAAAGGACAGCTCGAACACCGGGGAGCTGTTTTTT. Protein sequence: CASRKDSSNTGELFF.

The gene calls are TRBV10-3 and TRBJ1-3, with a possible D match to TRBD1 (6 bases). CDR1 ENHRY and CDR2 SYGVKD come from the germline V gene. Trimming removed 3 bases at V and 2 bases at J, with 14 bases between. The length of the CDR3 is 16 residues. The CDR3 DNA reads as TGTGCCATCAGTGAACCCGACAGGCGGGCTGGAAACACCATATATTTT. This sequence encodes CAISEPDRRAGNTIYF.

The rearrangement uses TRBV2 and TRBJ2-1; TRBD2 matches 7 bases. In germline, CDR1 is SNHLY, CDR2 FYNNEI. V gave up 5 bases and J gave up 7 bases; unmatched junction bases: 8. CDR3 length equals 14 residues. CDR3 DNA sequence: TGTGCCAGCAGTTCCAGGGAGGGATTTAATGAGCAGTTCTTC. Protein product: CASSSREGFNEQFF.

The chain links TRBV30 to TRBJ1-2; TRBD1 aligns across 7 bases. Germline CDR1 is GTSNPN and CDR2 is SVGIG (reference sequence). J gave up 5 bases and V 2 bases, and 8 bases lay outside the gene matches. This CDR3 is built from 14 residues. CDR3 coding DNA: TGTGCCTGGAGTAACCCAGGGGGAAGTTATGGCTACACCTTC. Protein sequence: CAWSNPGGSYGYTF.

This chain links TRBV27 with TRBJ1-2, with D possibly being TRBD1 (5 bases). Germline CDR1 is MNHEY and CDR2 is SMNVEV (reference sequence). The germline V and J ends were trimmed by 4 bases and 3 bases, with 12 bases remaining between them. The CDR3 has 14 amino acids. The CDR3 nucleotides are TGTGCCAGCAGTTCCGGCAGGGAGGACTATGGCTACACCTTC. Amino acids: CASSSGREDYGYTF.

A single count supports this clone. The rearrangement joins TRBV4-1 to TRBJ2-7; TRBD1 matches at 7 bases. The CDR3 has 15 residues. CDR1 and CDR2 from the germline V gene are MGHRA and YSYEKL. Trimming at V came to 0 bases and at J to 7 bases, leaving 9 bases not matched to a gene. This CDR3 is CASSQDQAAGGEQYF. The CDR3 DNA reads TGCGCCAGCAGCCAAGATCAGGCGGCAGGGGGAGAGCAGTACTTC.

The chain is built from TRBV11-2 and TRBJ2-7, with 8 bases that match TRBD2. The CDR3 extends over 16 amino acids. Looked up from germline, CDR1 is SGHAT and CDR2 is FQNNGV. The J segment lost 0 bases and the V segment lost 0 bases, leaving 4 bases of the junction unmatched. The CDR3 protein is CASSLEPGLGSYEQYF. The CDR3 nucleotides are TGTGCCAGCAGCTTAGAACCGGGACTAGGCTCCTACGAGCAGTACTTC.

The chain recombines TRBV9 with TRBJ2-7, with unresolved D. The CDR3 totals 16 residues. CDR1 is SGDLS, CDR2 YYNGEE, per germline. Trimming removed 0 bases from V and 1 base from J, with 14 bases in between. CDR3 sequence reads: CASSVGSTGRSYEQYF. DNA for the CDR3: TGTGCCAGCAGCGTAGGGTCGACTGGAAGATCCTACGAGCAGTACTTC.

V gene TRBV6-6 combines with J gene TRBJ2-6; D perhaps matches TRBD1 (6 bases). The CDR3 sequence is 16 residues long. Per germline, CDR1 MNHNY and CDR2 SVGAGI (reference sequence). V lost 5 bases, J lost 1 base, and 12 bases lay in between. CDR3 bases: TGTGCCAGCAGTGGTCTCAGGGGTTCTGGGGCCAACGTCCTGACTTTC. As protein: CASSGLRGSGANVLTF.

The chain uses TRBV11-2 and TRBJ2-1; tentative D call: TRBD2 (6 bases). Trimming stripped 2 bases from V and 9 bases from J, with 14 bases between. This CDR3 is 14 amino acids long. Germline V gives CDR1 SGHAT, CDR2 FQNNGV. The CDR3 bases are TGTGCCAGCAGCTTAAGGAGGGAGAGGGGTGAGCAGTTCTTC. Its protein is CASSLRRERGEQFF. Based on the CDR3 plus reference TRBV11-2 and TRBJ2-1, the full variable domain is EAGVAQSPRYKIIEKRQSVAFWCNPISGHATLYWYQQILGQGPKLLIQFQNNGVVDDSQLPKDRFSAERLKGVDSTLKIQPAKLEDSAVYLCASSLRRERGEQFFGPGTRLTVL.

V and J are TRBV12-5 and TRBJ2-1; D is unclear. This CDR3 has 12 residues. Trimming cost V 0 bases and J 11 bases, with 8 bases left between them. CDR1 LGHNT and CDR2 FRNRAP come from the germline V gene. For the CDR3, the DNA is TGTGCTAGTGGTTTGGTAGAGCACCAGCAGTTCTTC. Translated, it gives CASGLVEHQQFF.

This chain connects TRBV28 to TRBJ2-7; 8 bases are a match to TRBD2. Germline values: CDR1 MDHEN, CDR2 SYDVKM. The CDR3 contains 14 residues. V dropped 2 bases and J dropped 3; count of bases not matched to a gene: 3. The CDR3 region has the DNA TGTGCCAGCAGTTTAGCGGGAGGATTCTACGAGCAGTACTTC. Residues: CASSLAGGFYEQYF.

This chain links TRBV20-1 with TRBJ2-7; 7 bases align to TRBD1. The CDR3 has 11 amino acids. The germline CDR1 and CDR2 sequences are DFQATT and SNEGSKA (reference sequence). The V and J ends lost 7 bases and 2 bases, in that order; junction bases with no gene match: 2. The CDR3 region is CSGGQTYEQYF. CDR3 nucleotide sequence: TGCAGTGGGGGACAGACCTACGAGCAGTACTTC.

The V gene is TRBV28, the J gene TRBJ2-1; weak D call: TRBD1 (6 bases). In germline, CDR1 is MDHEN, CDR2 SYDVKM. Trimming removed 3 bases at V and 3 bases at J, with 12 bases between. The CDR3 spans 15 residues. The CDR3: CASSFRPRGYNEQFF. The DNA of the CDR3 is TGTGCCAGCAGTTTCAGACCCAGGGGCTACAATGAGCAGTTCTTC. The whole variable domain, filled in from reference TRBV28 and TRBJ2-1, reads DVKVTQSSRYLVKRTGEKVFLECVQDMDHENMFWYRQDPGLGLRLIYFSYDVKMKEKGDIPEGYSVSREKKERFSLILESASTNQTSMYLCASSFRPRGYNEQFFGPGTRLTVL.

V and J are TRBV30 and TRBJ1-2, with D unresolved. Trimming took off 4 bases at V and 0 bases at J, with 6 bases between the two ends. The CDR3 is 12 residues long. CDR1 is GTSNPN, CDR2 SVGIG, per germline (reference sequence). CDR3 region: CAWTQSNYGYTF. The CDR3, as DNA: TGTGCCTGGACGCAGTCTAACTATGGCTACACCTTC.

The DNA for the CDR3 is TGTGCCAGCAGCGTAGCAGGGGGCCTCGGAAACACCATATATTTT. Encoded protein: CASSVAGGLGNTIYF. The chain has TRBV9 and TRBJ1-3; 8 positions agree with TRBD1. Looked up from germline, CDR1 is SGDLS and CDR2 is YYNGEE. V shed 0 bases, J shed 4 bases, and the junction held 3 bases outside the gene matches. The CDR3 has 15 amino acids.

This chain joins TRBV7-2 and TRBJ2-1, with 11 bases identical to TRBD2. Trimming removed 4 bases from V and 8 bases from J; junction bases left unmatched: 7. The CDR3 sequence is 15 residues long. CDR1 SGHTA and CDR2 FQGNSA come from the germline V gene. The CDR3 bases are TGTGCCAGCAGCTATATAGCGGGAGGGGGCGATGAGCAGTTCTTC. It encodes CASSYIAGGGDEQFF.